This entry concerns a single TCR beta chain. Its antigen is undetermined. Using the 5' RACE reads, TCRdb records one entry per CDR3 protein without DNA. The listing contains some 390,000 distinct CDR3 sequences. This sample stems from a study of T cells expressing NK-cell markers. Germline V CDR1 and CDR2: DFQATT, SNEGSKA (reference sequence). This CDR3 comprises 14 residues. General study points: Dominant NKG2C+ clonotypes accounted for roughly 1.0-7.0% of CD8+ T cells in six donors.

The clonotype was recovered from a woman aged 50 to 60 in good health. What was sequenced was blood T cells: a sorted CD56 or NKG2C T cell subset, CD4+ or CD8+ T cells, or bulk PBMC T cells (not recorded which). The rearrangement joins TRBV20-1 to TRBJ2-3. The CDR3 spells CSASVGRATDTQYF.